This T cell receptor (beta chain) was sequenced in a study of Ad26.COV2.S vaccination and SARS-CoV-2 variants (TCRdb year 2021). Some background on the complete study: Donors in the vaccine arm were drawn from COV1001, a multicentre, randomized, double-blind, placebo-controlled phase I-IIa trial testing Ad26.COV2.S in healthy adults. Dosing of Ad26.COV2.S was intramuscular, at either 5x10^10 or 1x10^11 viral particles, delivered as one shot or as two shots spaced 56 days apart. Sequencing of the TCRbeta repertoire served to evaluate the specificity and breadth of SARS-CoV-2-reactive T cell receptors following Ad26.COV2.S vaccination. The TCR-sequenced set comprised around 30 samples: about 19 Ad26.COV2.S vaccine recipients, 5 placebo recipients and 8 SARS-CoV-2 convalescent individuals. Trial participants were randomized into five groups of five, in which low-dose or high-dose Ad26.COV2.S was given once or twice, or placebo was given on both occasions. Investigators did not know the trial group allocation while performing experiments and assessing outcomes.

The CDR3 numbers 15 residues from cysteine through phenylalanine. Only the CDR3 part of the read is kept: 45 bases, read in frame from the first base. The V and J ends are trimmed by 1 base and 1 base, leaving 10 bases between them. Looking up the germline V gene (reference sequence) yields CDR1 LNHDA and CDR2 SQIVND. The full study reports these points: Higher spike-specific TCR breadth was observed in Ad26.COV2.S recipients than in placebo recipients (P = 0.0014). Vaccine and placebo recipients had comparable non-spike TCR breadth, which fits with the vaccine containing only spike. Comparing responses between vaccine doses or regimens was not something the study was powered to do. Substantial breadth of spike-specific CD8+ and CD4+ T cell responses was reported after vaccination. According to the authors, total T cell responses may have been underestimated by the TCR breadth and depth analyses.

What the treatment or condition label conveys for this sample: some 20 received Ad26.COV2.S at low or high dose, single or two shots; five or six received placebo; per-sample allocation not given. Repertoires of vaccine and placebo recipients were sequenced from samples taken on day 63 after the first injection. Between 29 July and 7 August 2020, Cohort 1b enrolled about 27 adults aged 18-55 years at one site in Boston, USA. Ad26.COV2.S was a replication-incompetent adenovirus type 26 vector expressing a prefusion-stabilized SARS-CoV-2 spike protein from the original Wuhan strain. The immunoSEQ Assay was the method used to sequence TCRbeta CDR3 regions. After extraction, genomic DNA underwent amplification by bias-controlled multiplex PCR, followed by high-throughput sequencing. As for how the authors treated the data: To quantify the absolute abundance of every unique TCRbeta CDR3 region, sequences were collapsed and filtered. T cell fraction was estimated by normalizing TCRbeta template counts to usable DNA, which was measured by amplifying reference genes present in all nucleated cells. Repertoire TCRs were annotated as SARS-CoV-2-specific when V gene, CDR3 amino acid sequence and J gene were exactly matched to a known reactive TCR set. The reference SARS-CoV-2 TCR set was derived from MIRA and filtered for enrichment in COVID-19-positive ImmuneCODE repertoires, a step that removed public or cross-reactive TCRs. Using the MIRA antigens, annotated TCRs were further analysed by specific ORF or by position within an ORF. Breadth was defined as annotated unique rearrangements over total unique productive rearrangements; depth was the summed frequency of those rearrangements. Group comparisons of TCR breadth used two-sided Wilcoxon rank-sum tests. The source is immuneACCESS, and TCRdb retained only in-frame sequences with V and J called. Part of the clones is not carried over; for the studies checked, unresolved V genes explain less than half of this, and the remainder is unexplained. The V and J calls and the clone size are those of that table, but D and trimming were determined from the DNA. The sample table lists a few hundred thousand clones, 92% of them with a count of one. The ten largest make up under 2% of the sample.

As to this clone: No antigen is known for it. It has no much larger one-base neighbor in the sample; base qualities were not kept.

The chain uses TRBV19 and TRBJ1-1; the D gene lacks a confident call. The TCR sequence derives from a person between 18 and 60 years old who received the Ad26.COV2.S COVID-19 vaccine or a placebo. Sequences were derived from peripheral blood, sampled in a trial of Ad26.COV2.S vaccine versus placebo. CDR3 region: CASSIVGQKNTEAFF. DNA sequence: TGTGCCAGTAGTATAGTTGGCCAGAAGAACACTGAAGCTTTCTTT.